This entry lists 31 T cell receptor beta chains sequenced from one sample in a study of CD8+CD57+ T cells in acquired aplastic anemia. TCR beta VDJ and CDR3 profiling used genomic DNA as template. TCRdb re-derived calls from the reads in MiXCR, one entry per CDR3 protein. The sample includes a few hundred thousand distinct CDR3 sequences, about a third of them seen just once. Sequenced sample: sorted CD4+, CD8+, or CD8+CD57+ T cells (not recorded which) from PBMCs. The receptors shown here come from a human donor in good health, serving as a control.

This clonotype was recorded many times. V is TRBV10-3 and J is TRBJ1-4; D unclear. V lost 3 bases to trimming and J lost 5 bases, with 1 base between them. Germline V gives CDR1 ENHRY, CDR2 SYGVKD. This CDR3 spans 11 amino acids. The CDR3 DNA sequence: TGTGCCATCAGTGAAAATGAAAAACTGTTTTTT. Its protein product is CAISENEKLFF.

This clonotype was recorded many times. The J gene is TRBJ2-3, the V gene TRBV25-1, with no clear D. The ends were cut back, 5 bases at V and 0 bases at J, with 21 bases in the middle. The CDR3 has 18 amino acids. The V gene's germline CDR1 is MGHDK and CDR2 SYGVNS. CDR3 sequence (DNA): TGTGCCAGCAGTACCTTGGGCGGCTTCTCTACTAGCACAGATACGCAGTATTTT. It specifies CASSTLGGFSTSTDTQYF.

This clonotype was counted between two and nine times. The chain has TRBV6-1 and TRBJ2-6; D gene ambiguous. The CDR3 contains 15 residues. Trimming removed 1 base at V and 1 base at J, with 5 bases between. The V gene's germline CDR1 is MNHNS and CDR2 SASEGT. CDR3 DNA: TGTGCCAGCAGTGAAGGTTTATCTGGGGCCAACGTCCTGACTTTC. The encoded protein is CASSEGLSGANVLTF.

The table lists this clonotype with many counts. The chain employs TRBV9 and TRBJ1-2; 7 bases line up with TRBD1. CDR3 length: 14 amino acids. The V segment lost 6 bases and the J segment 0 bases; nucleotides outside the gene matches: 5. The V gene's germline CDR1 is SGDLS and CDR2 YYNGEE. The CDR3 region is CASTRDRANYGYTF. The CDR3, as DNA: TGTGCCAGCACCCGGGACAGAGCTAACTATGGCTACACCTTC.

This clonotype was seen ten or more times. This chain uses TRBV20-1 with TRBJ2-7; D remains unclear. The germline gives CDR1 DFQATT, CDR2 SNEGSKA (reference sequence). The CDR3 totals 11 residues. Trimming left V 5 bases short and J 3 bases short, with 8 bases between. CDR3 residues: CSAGKLYEQYF. CDR3 in DNA: TGCAGTGCTGGAAAACTCTACGAGCAGTACTTC.

The CDR3 here is CASSFNSGDTQYF. Here the CDR3 DNA reads TGTGCCAGCAGTTTTAACTCAGGAGATACGCAGTATTTT. The rearrangement uses TRBV27 and TRBJ2-3; D call uncertain. The V end was cut by 3 bases, the J end by 5 bases, with 9 bases between. The CDR3 extends over 13 amino acids. Looked up from germline, CDR1 is MNHEY and CDR2 is SMNVEV (reference sequence).

This clonotype was observed a few times. A read error is likely, as this CDR3 ends without the conserved phenylalanine or tryptophan. The limits of the CDR3 on the DNA are not certain, so only TCRdb's listed CDR3 is given. The chain carries TRBV19 and TRBJ2-2; the table assigns TRBD1, which was not confirmed against the DNA. Germline CDR1 LNHDA, CDR2 SQIVND (reference sequence). 10 amino acids form the CDR3, both terminal residues included. This CDR3 is CASKATGGEV.

The chain employs TRBV11-2 and TRBJ2-4, with 10 bases lining up with TRBD2. There are 20 residues in the CDR3. V shed 5 bases and J 0 bases; nucleotides not matched to a gene: 16. CDR1 SGHAT and CDR2 FQNNGV come from the germline V gene. The CDR3 sequence is CASSLVVLAGVALAKNIQYF. For the CDR3, the DNA is TGTGCCAGCAGCCTAGTCGTGCTAGCGGGGGTGGCCCTAGCCAAAAACATTCAGTACTTC.

In this sample, this clonotype turned up a few times. V usage is TRBV5-6 and J usage is TRBJ1-1; 10 bases match TRBD1. Germline CDR1 is SGHDT and CDR2 is YYEEEE. V was clipped by 5 bases and J by 7 bases; unmatched bases: 11. The CDR3 contains 15 residues. CDR3 sequence: CASSYGGGTGVEAFF. The CDR3 region has the DNA TGTGCCAGCAGTTATGGAGGCGGGACAGGGGTTGAAGCTTTCTTT.

The genes are TRBV19 and TRBJ2-3; unclear D gene. V lost 3 bases and J 4 bases, leaving 11 bases between the germline ends. Germline V gene data show CDR1 as LNHDA and CDR2 as SQIVND (reference sequence). This CDR3 is 14 amino acids long. DNA of the CDR3: TGTGCCAGTAGTATTGCAGGTACTGCAGATACGCAGTATTTT. It yields the protein CASSIAGTADTQYF.

The chain recombines TRBV5-1 with TRBJ2-5, with 8 bases matching TRBD1. The length of the CDR3 is 16 residues. Germline CDR1 SGHRS, CDR2 YFSETQ. With V trimmed by 5 bases and J by 1 base, 10 bases remained unmatched. The CDR3 bases are TGCGCCAGCAGTTATGCTTTCGGGACAGGCCAAGAGACCCAGTACTTC. This gives the protein CASSYAFGTGQETQYF. The variable domain in full, with the rest retrieved from reference TRBV5-1 and TRBJ2-5, is KAGVTQTPRYLIKTRGQQVTLSCSPISGHRSVSWYQQTPGQGLQFLFEYFSETQRNKGNFPGRFSGRQFSNSRSEMNVSTLELGDSALYLCASSYAFGTGQETQYFGPGTRLLVL.

In this sample, this clonotype turned up many times. This chain connects TRBV7-2 to TRBJ2-5; D unresolved. The CDR3 covers 14 residues. The V end was cut by 5 bases, the J end by 7 bases, with 17 bases between. From germline, CDR1 is SGHTA and CDR2 FQGNSA. This CDR3 reads CASSPLHLFLTQYF. For the CDR3, the DNA is TGTGCCAGCAGCCCACTACACCTCTTTTTGACCCAGTACTTC.

This clonotype occurred a few times. This could be a read error, since a much larger clone is one nucleotide away. The chain combines TRBV2 with TRBJ2-2; D is perhaps TRBD2 (5 bases). Germline V gene sequence: CDR1 SNHLY, CDR2 FYNNEI. The CDR3 is 14 amino acids. The CDR3 reads CASSPAPITGELLF. CDR3 coding DNA: TGTGCCAGCAGTCCAGCTCCCATCACCGGGGAGCTGTTGTTT.

This sequence joins TRBV10-3 and TRBJ2-5, with 10 bases identical to TRBD2. CDR1 is ENHRY and CDR2 is SYGVKD in the germline V gene. Trimming cost V 6 bases and J 5 bases; bases outside gene matches: 6. CDR3 length: 14 residues. CDR3 residues: CAIRRAGGLETQYF. CDR3 nucleotides: TGTGCCATCAGGAGAGCGGGGGGGCTGGAGACCCAGTACTTC.

Details on this clonotype: The final CDR3 position lacks the conserved phenylalanine or tryptophan, pointing to a likely read error. The V gene is TRBV24-1, the J gene TRBJ2-1, with 11 bases that match TRBD1. The CDR3 covers 13 residues. Unmatched junction bases numbered 5, after V lost 10 bases and J lost 7 bases. Germline V lookup: CDR1 KGHDR, CDR2 SFDVKD. In nucleotides, the CDR3 is TGTGCCACAAGGGACAGGGGGGGGAATGAGCAGTTCATC. Amino acids: CATRDRGGNEQFI.

This clonotype showed up many times. Germline is not matched at one junction end, which may reflect a read error. The chain combines TRBV15 with TRBJ1-2; no clear D. The CDR3 extends over 14 amino acids. Germline loops: CDR1 LNHNV, CDR2 YYDKDF (reference sequence). CDR3 loop: CATSRERSNYGYTF. In DNA, the CDR3 is TGTGCCACCAGCAGAGAAAGGTCTAATTATGGCTACACCTTC.

This clonotype was recorded at least ten times. This chain joins TRBV6-1 and TRBJ2-7; 7 bases line up with TRBD1. The CDR3 spans 14 residues. Germline V lookup: CDR1 MNHNS, CDR2 SASEGT. V lost 5 bases, J lost 1 base, and 5 bases stayed unmatched. This chain's CDR3 is CASSQRTGSYEQYF. CDR3 nucleotides: TGTGCCAGCAGTCAGCGGACAGGTTCCTACGAGCAGTACTTC.

This clonotype was observed once. This chain links TRBV24-1 with TRBJ2-7, with D uncertain. V lost 7 bases and J 3 bases, leaving 18 bases between the germline ends. The CDR3 is made up of 15 amino acids. Looked up from germline, CDR1 is KGHDR and CDR2 is SFDVKD. The CDR3 sequence: CATRDPRAEDYEQYF. The CDR3 DNA is TGTGCCACCAGGGATCCTCGGGCTGAGGACTACGAGCAGTACTTC.

The table lists this clonotype with many counts. The chain couples TRBV20-1 to TRBJ1-1; maybe TRBD1 (5 bases). Deletions cut 7 bases from V and 1 base from J, with 10 bases between. The CDR3 loop spans 12 amino acids. Per germline, CDR1 DFQATT and CDR2 SNEGSKA (reference sequence). DNA of the CDR3: TGCAGTGTATGGAGGGGGAACACTGAAGCTTTCTTT. It specifies CSVWRGNTEAFF.

The chain has TRBV13 and TRBJ1-2, with TRBD1 matching over 9 bases. The CDR3 runs 16 residues. Losses at the gene ends were 2 bases for V and 8 bases for J; bases not matched to a gene: 12. Germline CDR1 PRHDT, CDR2 FYEKMQ (reference sequence). CDR3 sequence (DNA): TGTGCCAGCAGCTTATTAAGCCACGGGACAGGGCGGGGCTACACCTTC. Its protein is CASSLLSHGTGRGYTF. The full variable domain, with the rest looked up from reference TRBV13 and TRBJ1-2, is AAGVIQSPRHLIKEKRETATLKCYPIPRHDTVYWYQQGPGQDPQFLISFYEKMQSDKGSIPDRFSAQQFSDYHSELNMSSLELGDSALYFCASSLLSHGTGRGYTFGSGTRLTVV.

The J gene is TRBJ2-3, the V gene TRBV7-6, with 13 bases matching TRBD2. Germline values: CDR1 SGHVS, CDR2 FNYEAQ. CDR3 length: 18 residues. V was clipped by 5 bases and J by 0 bases; unmatched bases: 8. For the CDR3, the DNA is TGTGCCAGCAGCAGAGGGACTAGCGGGGCTCTTAGCACAGATACGCAGTATTTT. Its protein product is CASSRGTSGALSTDTQYF.

The chain links TRBV2 to TRBJ2-7; the D gene is possibly TRBD2 (7 bases). Germline assignment: CDR1 SNHLY and CDR2 FYNNEI. CDR3 length: 12 amino acids. The V and J ends lost 5 bases and 6 bases respectively, with 11 bases between them. CDR3 sequence reads: CASSPGEGEQYF. The CDR3 DNA follows: TGTGCCAGCAGTCCAGGGGAGGGCGAGCAGTACTTC.

This clonotype showed up many times. The V and J genes are TRBV24-1 and TRBJ2-4, with D perhaps TRBD2 (5 bases). With 4 bases removed from V and 1 base from J, the gap between germline ends came to 10 bases. In germline, CDR1 is KGHDR, CDR2 SFDVKD. This CDR3 contains 15 residues. The CDR3 is CATSEGSGAKNIQYF. The CDR3 DNA reads as TGTGCCACCAGTGAGGGGTCGGGGGCCAAAAACATTCAGTACTTC.

This clonotype has a count of ten or more. The J gene is TRBJ2-7, the V gene TRBV7-2, with D tentatively TRBD2 (5 bases). The germline CDR1 and CDR2 sequences are SGHTA and FQGNSA. This CDR3 has 15 amino acids. Between the trimmed V and J ends, which lost 1 base and 2 bases, there was a span of 12 bases. CDR3 DNA sequence: TGTGCCAGCAGCTTAGGTTGGGGAGATACCTACGAGCAGTACTTC. Encoded protein: CASSLGWGDTYEQYF. The full variable domain, its missing parts supplied by reference TRBV7-2 and TRBJ2-7, is GAGVSQSPSNKVTEKGKDVELRCDPISGHTALYWYRQSLGQGLEFLIYFQGNSAPDKSGLPSDRFSAERTGGSVSTLTIQRTQQEDSAVYLCASSLGWGDTYEQYFGPGTRLTVT.

This clonotype was recorded at least ten times. The rearrangement joins TRBV10-3 to TRBJ1-2, with D maybe TRBD1 (6 bases). Germline V gene sequence: CDR1 ENHRY, CDR2 SYGVKD. The V end lost 2 bases, the J end lost 7 bases, and 17 bases lay between the germline ends. This CDR3 has 15 residues. CDR3 amino acids: CAISEHVGGMRGYTF. The CDR3 DNA sequence: TGTGCCATCAGTGAGCACGTAGGGGGGATGCGTGGCTACACCTTC.

The J gene is TRBJ1-2, the V gene TRBV5-5; D unclear. This CDR3 is built from 14 residues. V lost 0 bases to trimming and J lost 3 bases, with 9 bases between them. CDR1 is SGHKS, CDR2 YYEKEE, per germline (reference sequence). Written as DNA, the CDR3 is TGTGCCAGCAGCTTGGGAGTACCATACTATGGCTACACCTTC. This translates into CASSLGVPYYGYTF.

The chain uses TRBV20-1 and TRBJ1-1; TRBD1 matches at 8 bases. The CDR3 has 16 amino acids. Germline V gene sequence: CDR1 DFQATT, CDR2 SNEGSKA (reference sequence). V lost 2 bases, J lost 4 bases, and 12 bases stayed unmatched. DNA for the CDR3: TGCAGTGCTAGACCTACGGACAGGGTTGATGGCACTGAAGCTTTCTTT. Translated: CSARPTDRVDGTEAFF.

This clonotype appeared many times. The chain is built from TRBV7-6 and TRBJ2-7; D gene ambiguous. The V end lost 2 bases, the J end lost 1 base, and 6 bases lay between the germline ends. In germline, CDR1 is SGHVS, CDR2 FNYEAQ. The CDR3 has 13 amino acids. CDR3 amino acids: CASSLSRSYEQYF. DNA of the CDR3: TGTGCCAGCAGCTTATCAAGGTCCTACGAGCAGTACTTC.

This clonotype appeared many times. V is TRBV4-2 and J is TRBJ1-5; D is ambiguous. The CDR3 covers 13 residues. Germline values: CDR1 LGHNA, CDR2 YNFKEQ. V lost 4 bases and J lost 3, with 7 bases in between. CDR3 sequence reads: CASSPFNNQPQHF. The CDR3, as DNA: TGTGCCAGCAGCCCATTCAACAATCAGCCCCAGCATTTT.

V is TRBV5-1 and J is TRBJ2-1; 9 nucleotides line up with TRBD1. V dropped 5 bases and J dropped 7; count of bases not matched to a gene: 4. The CDR3 sequence is 13 residues long. Germline assignment: CDR1 SGHRS and CDR2 YFSETQ. CDR3 sequence (DNA): TGCGCCAGCAGAGGGGACAGGGATAATGAGCAGTTCTTC. This sequence encodes CASRGDRDNEQFF.

This clonotype was observed a few times. The chain links TRBV15 to TRBJ2-1; 13 bases agree with TRBD2. Germline-derived CDR1 and CDR2 are LNHNV and YYDKDF (reference sequence). The junction had 3 bases not matched to a gene; V was cut back by 3 bases and J by 4 bases. The CDR3 totals 16 residues. The CDR3 nucleotides read TGTGCCACCAGCAGTCCGGGACTAGCGGGGTACAATGAGCAGTTCTTC. The encoded protein is CATSSPGLAGYNEQFF.